This T cell receptor (beta chain) was documented in a study of blood T cell repertoires in COVID-19. Study details: Researchers got acute and convalescent COVID-19 samples from the United States, Italy and Spain. Nucleic acid was either cDNA or gDNA, and it came from T cells, B-cell-depleted T cells, or PBMCs.

As processed by the authors: How many nucleated cells were present was estimated from reference gene primer amplification. Sequencing used immunoSEQ multiplex PCR; TCRdb keeps in-frame clones, though not all of them. D and trimming were read from the DNA, whereas the V and J calls and clone size are those reported in that table. The table records approximately 100,000 clones, roughly 88% of them present only once. The V end lost 0 bases, the J end lost 4 bases, and 13 bases lay between the germline ends. Germline CDR1 and CDR2: LGHNT and FRNRAP. The CDR3 runs 16 residues. This sequence joins TRBV12-5 and TRBJ2-1; perhaps TRBD1 as D (6 bases). This clonotype was sampled from a human donor in a cohort sampled during active COVID-19. Sequenced input: peripheral blood. For the CDR3, the DNA is TGTGCTAGTGGTTTGGTACAAGGGGGAGCGTACAATGAGCAGTTCTTC. It specifies CASGLVQGGAYNEQFF. The full variable domain, in which reference TRBV12-5 and TRBJ2-1 provide the parts outside the CDR3, is DARVTQTPRHKVTEMGQEVTMRCQPILGHNTVFWYRQTMMQGLELLAYFRNRAPLDDSGMPKDRFSAEMPDATLATLKIQPSEPRDSAVYFCASGLVQGGAYNEQFFGPGTRLTVL.